Below, 19 T cell receptor beta chains from the same sample are listed, as sequenced in a study of cytomegalovirus exposure and HLA in healthy donors. PCR involved 60 Vbeta and 13 Jbeta primers. TCRdb's table, derived via immunoSEQ multiplex PCR, lists solely in-frame clones and lacks some. This table has approximately 110,000 clones, roughly 74% appearing once. The specimen was PBMCs. These receptors were collected from a woman aged 45-60 years in good health and CMV-seropositive.

The chain combines TRBV14 with TRBJ2-5, with D perhaps TRBD1 (6 bases). The DNA matches TRBJ2-7 better at its end, which makes the J call doubtful. The CDR3 covers 16 residues. The germline V gene has CDR1 SGHDN and CDR2 FVKESK. The CDR3 nucleotides are TGTGCCAGCAGCCCGACAGGTGGTGGTGGGGTCTACGAGCAGTACTTC. It is translated as CASSPTGGGGVYEQYF.

The V call is TRBV5-1, the J call TRBJ1-5, with 9 bases aligning to TRBD1. This CDR3 comprises 14 residues. After removal of 4 bases from V and 6 bases from J, the junction contained 5 bases not matched to a gene. Germline V gives CDR1 SGHRS, CDR2 YFSETQ. CDR3 sequence reads: CASSPGTGSQPQHF. CDR3 DNA sequence: TGCGCCAGCAGCCCCGGGACAGGGAGTCAGCCCCAGCATTTT. The full variable domain, its missing parts supplied by reference TRBV5-1 and TRBJ1-5, is KAGVTQTPRYLIKTRGQQVTLSCSPISGHRSVSWYQQTPGQGLQFLFEYFSETQRNKGNFPGRFSGRQFSNSRSEMNVSTLELGDSALYLCASSPGTGSQPQHFGDGTRLSIL.

DNA for the CDR3: TGTGCCAGCTCACCACATCATTCCCAAGAGACCCAGTACTTC. Its translation is CASSPHHSQETQYF. The rearrangement uses TRBV18 and TRBJ2-5, with D uncertain. CDR1 and CDR2 from the germline V gene are KGHSH and LQKENI. The CDR3 is 14 amino acids. Trimming left V 1 base short and J 1 base short, with 7 bases between.

This clone was observed a handful of times. V and J are TRBV30 and TRBJ1-4; no firm D call. In germline, CDR1 is GTSNPN, CDR2 SVGIG (reference sequence). This CDR3 has 12 residues. The V and J ends lost 4 bases and 10 bases respectively, with 13 bases between them. The CDR3 reads CAWTDEGGKLFF. CDR3 DNA: TGTGCCTGGACTGACGAGGGTGGAAAACTGTTTTTT.

The V gene is TRBV28, the J gene TRBJ1-2; no clear D gene. The CDR3 has 14 amino acids. Germline-derived CDR1 and CDR2 are MDHEN and SYDVKM. The V and J ends lost 5 bases and 8 bases respectively, with 18 bases between them. The CDR3 DNA reads as TGTGCCAGCAGTCCCCTGGACTCCTCGCCCGGCTACACCTTC. It specifies CASSPLDSSPGYTF.

A few counts support this clone. The chain couples TRBV29-1 to TRBJ2-5; TRBD1 matches 7 bases. Germline V gene lookup returns CDR1 SQVTM and CDR2 ANQGSEA. With V trimmed by 8 bases and J by 5 bases, 11 bases remained unmatched. The CDR3 extends over 13 amino acids. The chain's CDR3 is CSTNRGFEETQYF. CDR3 DNA: TGCAGCACAAACAGGGGTTTCGAGGAGACCCAGTACTTC.

This chain connects TRBV5-1 to TRBJ2-3; a possible D gene is TRBD1 (6 bases). The CDR3 runs 13 residues. Germline CDR1 SGHRS, CDR2 YFSETQ. V dropped 4 bases and J dropped 5 bases, with 11 bases sitting between them. CDR3 DNA sequence: TGCGCCAGCAGCCTACAAGGGGGAGATACGCAGTATTTT. It translates to CASSLQGGDTQYF. The full variable domain, in which reference TRBV5-1 and TRBJ2-3 provide the parts outside the CDR3, is KAGVTQTPRYLIKTRGQQVTLSCSPISGHRSVSWYQQTPGQGLQFLFEYFSETQRNKGNFPGRFSGRQFSNSRSEMNVSTLELGDSALYLCASSLQGGDTQYFGPGTRLTVL.

This clone has a handful of counts. The rearrangement links TRBV5-4 to TRBJ2-5; D is ambiguous. V was trimmed by 1 base and J by 6 bases, leaving 10 bases between them. The V gene's germline CDR1 is SGHNT and CDR2 YYREEE (reference sequence). The CDR3 runs 13 residues. In DNA form, the CDR3 reads TGTGCCAGCAGCTTGTTGTCCAGTCAGACCCAGTACTTC. This sequence encodes CASSLLSSQTQYF.

This clone was seen only once. This chain connects TRBV27 to TRBJ2-6, with D hard to call. This CDR3 is built from 13 residues. The V and J ends lost 4 bases and 4 bases respectively, with 5 bases between them. Germline V gene lookup returns CDR1 MNHEY and CDR2 SMNVEV (reference sequence). CDR3 protein: CASSSPGANVLTF. CDR3 DNA sequence: TGTGCCAGCAGTTCCCCGGGGGCCAACGTCCTGACTTTC.

The V call is TRBV28, the J call TRBJ1-4; 9 positions match TRBD1. This CDR3 comprises 14 residues. Germline CDR1 and CDR2: MDHEN and SYDVKM. Trimming cost V 6 bases and J 11 bases; bases outside gene matches: 10. DNA for the CDR3: TGTGCCAGCAGCTATTCACAGGGGGCGTATAAACTGTTTTTT. Translating it yields CASSYSQGAYKLFF. Together with reference TRBV28 and TRBJ1-4, the CDR3 gives the full variable domain: DVKVTQSSRYLVKRTGEKVFLECVQDMDHENMFWYRQDPGLGLRLIYFSYDVKMKEKGDIPEGYSVSREKKERFSLILESASTNQTSMYLCASSYSQGAYKLFFGSGTQLSVL.

The chain has TRBV7-2 and TRBJ2-3; D gene uncertain. Looked up from germline, CDR1 is SGHTA and CDR2 is FQGNSA. The CDR3 runs to 13 residues. V was shortened by 6 bases and J by 6 bases, with 13 bases between the two germline ends. The CDR3 coding sequence is TGTGCCAGCAGTCGACTGGGTCTGGATACGCAGTATTTT. This gives the protein CASSRLGLDTQYF.

The chain carries TRBV5-1 and TRBJ1-2; TRBD1 might be the D (5 bases). V was clipped by 7 bases and J by 10 bases, with 20 bases between them. Germline-derived CDR1 and CDR2 are SGHRS and YFSETQ. The CDR3 sequence is 13 residues long. In DNA, the CDR3 is TGCGCCAGCTCCCGGGACTCACAGAATTCCTACACCTTC. Translated: CASSRDSQNSYTF.

The chain combines TRBV11-2 with TRBJ2-1; 10 bases map to TRBD1. The length of the CDR3 is 16 residues. The V gene end was trimmed by 3 bases and the J gene end by 4 bases; junction bases not matched to a gene: 6. Germline loops: CDR1 SGHAT, CDR2 FQNNGV. CDR3 amino acids: CASSFDRDRGYNEQFF. The CDR3 bases are TGTGCCAGCAGCTTTGACCGGGACAGGGGTTACAATGAGCAGTTCTTC.

The rearrangement links TRBV10-3 to TRBJ2-5; D might be TRBD1 (6 bases). Trimming removed 8 bases from V and 4 bases from J, with 14 bases in between. This CDR3 spans 13 amino acids. CDR1 and CDR2 (germline): ENHRY, SYGVKD. CDR3 in DNA: TGTGCCATCGCAGCCAGGGGTGGAGAGACCCAGTACTTC. It specifies CAIAARGGETQYF.

The chain links TRBV10-2 to TRBJ1-5; D is perhaps TRBD1 (6 bases). The length of the CDR3 is 14 residues. The germline V gene has CDR1 WSHSY and CDR2 SAAADI. The germline V and J ends were trimmed by 6 bases and 6 bases, with 15 bases remaining between them. CDR3 protein: CASRSQGFGQPQHF. CDR3 sequence (DNA): TGCGCCAGCAGGAGCCAGGGGTTTGGTCAGCCCCAGCATTTT.

The rearrangement joins TRBV11-2 to TRBJ2-5; tentative D call: TRBD2 (6 bases). The CDR3 is 13 amino acids. Germline loops: CDR1 SGHAT, CDR2 FQNNGV. V shed 5 bases and J shed 6 bases, with 13 bases lying between them. CDR3 nucleotide sequence: TGTGCCAGCAGCCGCGGGACTTTTCAGACCCAGTACTTC. Its protein is CASSRGTFQTQYF.

The CDR3 loop reads CASNGYSNQPQHF. The CDR3 bases are TGTGCCAGCAACGGGTATAGCAATCAGCCCCAGCATTTT. V gene TRBV6-1 combines with J gene TRBJ1-5; D is unresolved. The V gene lost 7 bases and the J gene lost 0 bases, with 7 bases spanning the gap. CDR3 length equals 13 residues. Looked up from germline, CDR1 is MNHNS and CDR2 is SASEGT.

V and J are TRBV6-5 and TRBJ2-7, with 11 bases that match TRBD1. V was pared by 2 bases and J by 3 bases, with 0 bases of the junction left unmatched. CDR3 length: 14 amino acids. Looked up from germline, CDR1 is MNHEY and CDR2 is SVGAGI. CDR3 loop: CASSYGTGGYEQYF. The CDR3 coding sequence is TGTGCCAGCAGTTACGGGACAGGGGGCTACGAGCAGTACTTC.

The chain has TRBV7-8 and TRBJ2-5; 8 bases are a match to TRBD1. J gave up 5 bases and V 2 bases, and 10 bases lay outside the gene matches. The CDR3 extends over 16 amino acids. Looked up from germline, CDR1 is SGHVS and CDR2 is FQNEAQ. CDR3 in DNA: TGTGCCAGCAGCTTAAGAGACAGGGGACGAGGGGAGACCCAGTACTTC. It yields the protein CASSLRDRGRGETQYF.